What follows are 14 T cell receptor beta chains derived from one specimen sequenced in a study of beta chain features in type 1 diabetes. Study-wide results and limits: Moderate yet significant TCRB CDR3 shortening was seen in Type 1 diabetes patients in all four CD4+ subsets.

These receptors are not linked to any known antigen. Expressed TCRB transcripts were sequenced because the isolated RNA had all been reverse transcribed beforehand. Repertoires were generated with immunoSEQ multiplex PCR, while TCRdb's copy carries only in-frame clones and drops some. The sample has 200,000 to 250,000 clones; approximately 16% are singletons. Sequencing used naive CD4+ T cells from blood. The source is a man younger than 40 with type 1 diabetes.

The chain links TRBV18 to TRBJ2-7, with TRBD2 matching 12 bases. The CDR3 length is 15 residues. Germline V CDR1 and CDR2: KGHSH, LQKENI. Trimming took 4 bases from V and 3 from J; bases not matched to a gene: 4. CDR3 in DNA: TGTGCCAGCTCACTCGGACTAGCGGGGAACTACGAGCAGTACTTC. It codes for CASSLGLAGNYEQYF. The entire variable domain, with the rest obtained from reference TRBV18 and TRBJ2-7, is as follows: NAGVMQNPRHLVRRRGQEARLRCSPMKGHSHVYWYRQLPEEGLKFMVYLQKENIIDESGMPKERFSAEFPKEGPSILRIQQVVRGDSAAYFCASSLGLAGNYEQYFGPGTRLTVT.

This clone has more than one count but fewer than ten. The rearrangement uses TRBV30 and TRBJ2-2, with 8 nucleotides matching TRBD1. This CDR3 region has 13 residues. CDR1 is GTSNPN and CDR2 is SVGIG in the germline V gene (reference sequence). V lost 4 bases to trimming and J lost 9 bases; unmatched junction nucleotides: 7. The CDR3, as DNA: TGTGCCTGGACCACAGGGGGTCCCCGGGAGCTGTTTTTT. Translation gives CAWTTGGPRELFF.

V and J are TRBV9 and TRBJ2-5, with a weak D call TRBD1 (6 bases). The V end was cut by 2 bases, the J end by 5 bases, with 16 bases between. The germline gives CDR1 SGDLS, CDR2 YYNGEE. The CDR3 extends over 15 amino acids. The CDR3 sequence: CASSVGPRGWETQYF. CDR3 coding DNA: TGTGCCAGCAGCGTCGGACCGAGGGGGTGGGAGACCCAGTACTTC.

The J gene is TRBJ1-5, the V gene TRBV30, with D hard to call. Germline CDR1 reads GTSNPN; CDR2 reads SVGIG (reference sequence). The CDR3 is 12 amino acids. Between the trimmed V and J ends, which lost 1 base and 7 bases, there was a span of 8 bases. The CDR3 bases are TGTGCCTGGAGTGGAGGTGGGCAGCCCCAGCATTTT. Translating it yields CAWSGGGQPQHF.

J is TRBJ2-7 and V is TRBV5-8, with 9 bases lining up with TRBD1. The germline V gene encodes CDR1 SGHTS and CDR2 YDEGEE. The CDR3 is made up of 16 amino acids. The V segment lost 4 bases and the J segment 6 bases; nucleotides outside the gene matches: 14. The CDR3 reads CASSPRPGTGISEQYF. Written as DNA, the CDR3 is TGTGCCAGCAGCCCCCGCCCCGGGACAGGGATCAGCGAGCAGTACTTC.

Turning to this clone: At the DNA level, this CDR3 is encoded by other sequences in the same sample as well. The rearrangement links TRBV29-1 to TRBJ1-1, with unresolved D. V lost 6 bases and J 2 bases, leaving 10 bases between the germline ends. This CDR3 is built from 12 residues. Germline lookup yields CDR1 SQVTM and CDR2 ANQGSEA. The DNA of the CDR3 is TGCAGCGTCGGACTCCTAAACACTGAAGCTTTCTTT. Amino acids: CSVGLLNTEAFF.

V gene TRBV5-1 combines with J gene TRBJ2-1, with a possible D match to TRBD1 (6 bases). The V gene's germline CDR1 is SGHRS and CDR2 YFSETQ. The CDR3 sequence is 13 residues long. Trimming cost V 7 bases and J 3 bases, with 11 bases left between them. The chain's CDR3 is CASDTGSYNEQFF. The DNA for the CDR3 is TGCGCCAGCGACACAGGGAGCTACAATGAGCAGTTCTTC.

CDR3 sequence: CASSETRGQETQYF. CDR3 bases: TGTGCCAGCAGCGAGACAAGGGGCCAAGAGACCCAGTACTTC. The gene calls are TRBV9 and TRBJ2-5; tentative D call: TRBD1 (5 bases). CDR3 length equals 14 residues. Trimming took 3 bases from V and 1 from J, leaving 10 bases between them. CDR1 and CDR2 from the germline V gene are SGDLS and YYNGEE.

This clone was detected only a few times. Here the CDR3 DNA reads TGTGCCTGGAGTGATTCTAGCGGGGTGGACAATGAGCAGTTCTTC. It yields the protein CAWSDSSGVDNEQFF. The chain recombines TRBV30 with TRBJ2-1; 9 bases agree with TRBD2. Trimming cost V 1 base and J 5 bases; bases outside gene matches: 6. The CDR3 runs to 15 residues. The germline CDR1 and CDR2 sequences are GTSNPN and SVGIG (reference sequence).

This chain joins TRBV11-2 and TRBJ2-5; tentatively, D is TRBD1 or TRBD2 (6 bases each). This CDR3 spans 15 amino acids. V was trimmed by 3 bases and J by 4 bases, leaving 15 bases between them. Germline CDR1 reads SGHAT; CDR2 reads FQNNGV. CDR3 sequence reads: CASSFNRRGAETQYF. DNA for the CDR3: TGTGCCAGCAGCTTCAACAGGAGGGGGGCAGAGACCCAGTACTTC.

The chain employs TRBV7-3 and TRBJ2-1, with D perhaps matching TRBD2 (6 bases). CDR1 SGHTA and CDR2 FQGTGA come from the germline V gene. The CDR3 is 14 residues long. Trimming took 1 base from V and 5 from J, leaving 9 bases between them. DNA for the CDR3: TGTGCCAGCAGCTTAAGTCGGACTAACAATGAGCAGTTCTTC. Protein product: CASSLSRTNNEQFF.

Comments on this clone: The junction and the germline gene differ at one end; a read error may be behind it. The chain recombines TRBV27 with TRBJ1-2; 9 bases align to TRBD1. CDR1 is MNHEY and CDR2 is SMNVEV in the germline V gene (reference sequence). This CDR3 region has 12 residues. The CDR3 protein is CASSPRTGASVF. Written as DNA, the CDR3 is TGTGCCAGCAGTCCACGGACAGGGGCCTCCGTCTTC.

The sample holds a few counts of this clone. The chain recombines TRBV6-5 with TRBJ2-2; tentative D call: TRBD2 (6 bases). Trimming cost V 4 bases and J 1 base, with 10 bases left between them. The CDR3 runs 15 residues. CDR1 and CDR2 (germline): MNHEY, SVGAGI. CDR3 sequence (DNA): TGTGCCAGCAGTTCCGGGACTCGGAACACCGGGGAGCTGTTTTTT. This codes for CASSSGTRNTGELFF.

The chain has TRBV29-1 and TRBJ2-5; 10 bases line up with TRBD2. CDR1 SQVTM and CDR2 ANQGSEA come from the germline V gene. There are 16 residues in the CDR3. J gave up 7 bases and V 3 bases, and 14 bases lay outside the gene matches. The CDR3, as DNA: TGCAGCGTTGAGCCTAGCGGGAGAGATTTTTTGCGGACCCAGTACTTC. Its protein product is CSVEPSGRDFLRTQYF.